These T cell receptor beta chains were read from a single sample in a study of cytomegalovirus exposure and HLA in healthy donors. TCRdb's copy holds only in-frame clones and misses some; the assay was immunoSEQ multiplex PCR. Of about 140,000 clones in the sample, 80% to 85% were seen once. Sequencing input: PBMCs. The receptors derive from a female donor in good health and CMV-seronegative. CDR3s include the opening cysteine and the closing phenylalanine or tryptophan. Fields, in order: V gene, CDR3 protein.

TRBV27 | CASSMDRVDPEAFF
TRBV5-6 | CASSETPTEMGDWGYTF
TRBV7-9 | CASSLANLLPSEAYEQYF
TRBV6-5 | CASSYDRGPTEAFF
TRBV4-1 | CASSSIQDSNQPQHF
TRBV19 | CASREEETQYF
TRBV7-2 | CASSLKTGDSSYEQYF
TRBV18 | CASSPSITGANYGYTF
TRBV7-9 | CASSTGYGYTF
TRBV6-1 | CASSELADTGELFF
TRBV9 | CASSARLAGGARTDTQYF
TRBV15 | CATSGMGTRTSGSTDTQYF
TRBV4-1 | CASSQPTSGEQFF
TRBV27 | CASSVHTTGAYGYTF